The 27 T cell receptor beta chains below were found in one sample sequenced in a study of control samples from healthy donors and cancer patients. The method was immunoSEQ multiplex PCR; TCRdb's version includes in-frame clones alone and lacks a portion of them. The sample includes 29,000 or so clones, roughly nine tenths of them seen just once. The sequenced sample consisted of formalin-fixed, paraffin-embedded tissue. These receptors all come from a female donor with melanoma.

V gene TRBV15 combines with J gene TRBJ1-1; 9 bases fit TRBD1. Germline V lookup: CDR1 LNHNV, CDR2 YYDKDF (reference sequence). There are 16 residues in the CDR3. V gave up 3 bases and J gave up 7 bases; unmatched junction bases: 12. Here the CDR3 reads CATSRTLTGGRIEAFF. CDR3 nucleotides: TGTGCCACCAGCAGGACCTTGACAGGGGGTAGGATTGAAGCTTTCTTT.

V is TRBV7-9 and J is TRBJ1-3, with D unclear. Germline values: CDR1 SEHNR, CDR2 FQNEAQ (reference sequence). V dropped 7 bases and J dropped 4 bases, with 14 bases sitting between them. The CDR3 sequence is 14 residues long. The CDR3 here is CASTPGSAGNTIYF. The CDR3 nucleotides read TGTGCCAGCACCCCCGGGTCCGCAGGAAACACCATATATTTT.

The V and J genes are TRBV6-2 or TRBV6-3 and TRBJ1-1; D gene ambiguous. This CDR3 contains 13 residues. V was trimmed by 0 bases and J by 1 base, leaving 3 bases between them. Germline-derived CDR1 and CDR2 are MNHEY and SVGEGT. CDR3 bases: TGTGCCAGCAGTTACTCGACGAACACTGAAGCTTTCTTT. As protein: CASSYSTNTEAFF.

This clone is a singleton in its sample. This chain uses TRBV6-4 with TRBJ1-1; D not certain. V was shortened by 5 bases and J by 1 base, with 8 bases between the two germline ends. The CDR3 length is 13 residues. Germline V gene lookup returns CDR1 MRHNA and CDR2 SNTAGT. In DNA, the CDR3 is TGTGCCAGCAGTTTGCACCGGAACACTGAAGCTTTCTTT. This sequence encodes CASSLHRNTEAFF.

To note about this clone: At one of its ends the junction is not consistent with the germline gene, which may arise from a read error. The chain couples TRBV10-3 to TRBJ2-6, with D maybe TRBD2 (7 bases). The CDR3 is 17 residues long. Germline assignment: CDR1 ENHRY and CDR2 SYGVKD. CDR3 in amino acids: CAISEGRGSSGANVLIF. The CDR3 nucleotides read TGTGCCATCAGTGAAGGGAGGGGGAGCTCTGGGGCCAACGTCCTGATTTTC.

This chain joins TRBV5-1 and TRBJ1-1; D possibly corresponds to TRBD1 (6 bases). Trimming removed 3 bases at V and 0 bases at J, with 9 bases between. Germline V lookup: CDR1 SGHRS, CDR2 YFSETQ. The CDR3 is 14 amino acids. The CDR3 sequence: CASSWTDMNTEAFF. The CDR3 region has the DNA TGCGCCAGCAGCTGGACAGATATGAACACTGAAGCTTTCTTT.

V usage is TRBV6-5 and J usage is TRBJ1-1, with TRBD1 as a possible D gene (6 bases). Trimming removed 0 bases at V and 8 bases at J, with 13 bases between. CDR3 length equals 14 residues. CDR1 is MNHEY and CDR2 is SVGAGI in the germline V gene. The CDR3 loop is CASSYSAGGNEAFF. In DNA, the CDR3 is TGTGCCAGCAGTTACTCGGCGGGGGGCAACGAAGCTTTCTTT.

The V and J genes are TRBV6-2 or TRBV6-3 and TRBJ2-1; TRBD1 is a possible D gene (5 bases). This CDR3 is 12 amino acids long. The germline CDR1 and CDR2 sequences are MNHEY and SVGEGT. V was cut by 0 bases and J by 14 bases, with 11 bases left in between. The CDR3 is CASSYSSRAEFF. In DNA form, the CDR3 reads TGTGCCAGCAGTTACTCGAGCAGGGCGGAGTTCTTC.

For this clone: A read error may account for a junction end that differs from germline. This rearrangement joins TRBV7-6 to TRBJ2-1; maybe TRBD1 (6 bases). The CDR3 loop spans 17 amino acids. CDR1 is SGHVS and CDR2 is FNYEAQ in the germline V gene. The CDR3 bases are TGTGCCAGCAGCTTAGTCGGCTCGTCAGGGACATACAGTGAGCAGTTCTTC. It translates to CASSLVGSSGTYSEQFF.

The rearrangement links TRBV5-4 to TRBJ1-2; 7 nucleotides agree with TRBD1. V lost 3 bases, J lost 2 bases, and 10 bases stayed unmatched. In germline, CDR1 is SGHNT, CDR2 YYREEE (reference sequence). The CDR3 runs to 16 residues. For the CDR3, the DNA is TGTGCCAGCAGCTCCCATCCGGGACAGAAGAACTATGGCTACACCTTC. Amino acids: CASSSHPGQKNYGYTF. The variable domain in full, with the rest retrieved from reference TRBV5-4 and TRBJ1-2, is ETGVTQSPTHLIKTRGQQVTLRCSSQSGHNTVSWYQQALGQGPQFIFQYYREEENGRGNFPPRFSGLQFPNYSSELNVNALELDDSALYLCASSSHPGQKNYGYTFGSGTRLTVV.

Of note for this clone: This sample also contains other DNA sequences that code for the same CDR3. The chain uses TRBV19 and TRBJ2-2; a weak D match, TRBD2 (5 bases). The CDR3 is 16 residues long. Per the germline V gene, CDR1 is LNHDA and CDR2 is SQIVND (reference sequence). Trimming removed 9 bases from V and 5 bases from J, with 22 bases in between. Here the CDR3 reads CASRPNSGSWTGELFF. The DNA for the CDR3 is TGTGCCAGCCGGCCAAACAGTGGGAGTTGGACCGGGGAGCTGTTTTTT.

The chain is built from TRBV5-1 and TRBJ2-3; weak D call: TRBD2 (5 bases). Deletions cut 0 bases from V and 4 bases from J, with 6 bases between. The CDR3 runs to 13 residues. Looked up from germline, CDR1 is SGHRS and CDR2 is YFSETQ. The CDR3 sequence: CASSLGRSDTQYF. CDR3 DNA sequence: TGCGCCAGCAGCTTGGGGAGGTCAGATACGCAGTATTTT.

The gene calls are TRBV5-1 and TRBJ1-3; perhaps TRBD1 as D (5 bases). Germline values: CDR1 SGHRS, CDR2 YFSETQ. Between the trimmed V and J ends, which lost 6 bases and 0 bases, there was a span of 10 bases. CDR3 length equals 14 residues. The DNA of the CDR3 is TGCGCCAGCACCGAAGGGGTCTCTGGAAACACCATATATTTT. Amino acids: CASTEGVSGNTIYF.

The chain joins TRBV30 to TRBJ1-1; D remains unclear. Germline CDR1 is GTSNPN and CDR2 is SVGIG (reference sequence). Trimming removed 2 bases from V and 11 bases from J, with 18 bases in between. CDR3 length: 13 residues. The CDR3 loop is CAWSSPPTKRAFF. CDR3 coding DNA: TGTGCCTGGAGTTCGCCCCCCACGAAACGGGCTTTCTTT.

This clone was counted only a few times. The genes are TRBV4-2 and TRBJ1-1; D is unclear. V lost 0 bases and J 1 base, leaving 9 bases between the germline ends. Germline CDR1 and CDR2: LGHNA and YNFKEQ. The CDR3 sequence is 15 residues long. CDR3: CASSQDRAGNTEAFF. The CDR3 nucleotides are TGTGCCAGCAGCCAAGACCGGGCAGGGAACACTGAAGCTTTCTTT.

The CDR3 region has the DNA TGCGCCAGCAGCACCGGGGTAGGGGATCGGGATGGCTACACCTTC. Amino acids: CASSTGVGDRDGYTF. The genes are TRBV5-1 and TRBJ1-2, with a tentative D call TRBD1 (5 bases). Germline CDR1 and CDR2: SGHRS and YFSETQ. Trimming left V 4 bases short and J 6 bases short, with 19 bases between. The CDR3 extends over 15 amino acids.

This clone is a singleton in its sample. V is TRBV7-6 and J is TRBJ2-1, with a possible D match to TRBD2 (5 bases). The V end was cut by 6 bases, the J end by 0 bases, with 24 bases between. Per the germline V gene, CDR1 is SGHVS and CDR2 is FNYEAQ. The CDR3 has 19 residues. The CDR3 region has the DNA TGTGCCAGCAGTACCCTGAGGGTGGGCCGCTCGAGCTCCTACAATGAGCAGTTCTTC. The encoded protein is CASSTLRVGRSSSYNEQFF.

A single count supports this clone. J is TRBJ2-7 and V is TRBV5-1; 9 positions agree with TRBD2. CDR1 and CDR2 (germline): SGHRS, YFSETQ. V gave up 0 bases and J gave up 2 bases; unmatched junction bases: 6. The CDR3 is 16 amino acids. CDR3 nucleotide sequence: TGCGCCAGCAGCTTGGAGGCTAGCGGGGTTGCCTACGAGCAGTACTTC. This gives the protein CASSLEASGVAYEQYF.

Only one count was recorded for this clone. This chain joins TRBV4-1 and TRBJ1-1; D not resolved. CDR1 and CDR2 (germline): MGHRA, YSYEKL. This CDR3 spans 14 amino acids. V lost 0 bases and J lost 1, with 6 bases in between. The CDR3 DNA sequence: TGCGCCAGCAGCCAAGAATATAGGAACACTGAAGCTTTCTTT. Amino acid sequence: CASSQEYRNTEAFF.

The chain uses TRBV27 and TRBJ2-7; 7 bases fit TRBD2. V dropped 5 bases and J dropped 1; count of bases not matched to a gene: 11. The CDR3 totals 16 residues. CDR1 MNHEY and CDR2 SMNVEV come from the germline V gene (reference sequence). The CDR3 spells CASSPLGGRGSYEQYF. The CDR3 DNA sequence: TGTGCCAGCAGTCCCCTGGGAGGGCGCGGGTCCTACGAGCAGTACTTC.

The chain couples TRBV7-2 to TRBJ1-1; the D gene is possibly TRBD1 (5 bases). With 2 bases removed from V and 5 bases from J, the gap between germline ends came to 9 bases. This CDR3 spans 13 amino acids. Germline loops: CDR1 SGHTA, CDR2 FQGNSA. In DNA form, the CDR3 reads TGTGCCAGCAGCTTAACAGGAAGGACTGAAGCTTTCTTT. Translated, it gives CASSLTGRTEAFF.

This clone has a single count. The V and J genes are TRBV6-1 and TRBJ1-5; D gene unclear. CDR1 and CDR2 from the germline V gene are MNHNS and SASEGT. Trimming pared 4 bases from V and 0 bases from J, leaving 13 bases between. CDR3 length: 16 amino acids. CDR3 nucleotide sequence: TGTGCCAGCAGTGCGATGACACTTTATAGCAATCAGCCCCAGCATTTT. Encoded protein: CASSAMTLYSNQPQHF.

The rearrangement links TRBV10-1 to TRBJ2-1; 11 bases fit TRBD2. Looked up from germline, CDR1 is WNHNN and CDR2 is SYGVQD (reference sequence). V was pared by 8 bases and J by 7 bases, with 4 bases of the junction left unmatched. The CDR3 length is 13 residues. This chain's CDR3 is CASSLAGENEQFF. CDR3 sequence (DNA): TGCGCCAGCTCACTAGCGGGAGAAAATGAGCAGTTCTTC.

This chain joins TRBV27 and TRBJ2-7, with D maybe TRBD2 (6 bases). Germline values: CDR1 MNHEY, CDR2 SMNVEV (reference sequence). The CDR3 runs to 15 residues. The V gene lost 0 bases and the J gene lost 3 bases, with 12 bases spanning the gap. The CDR3 is CASSLSPGRHYEQYF. As DNA, the CDR3 is TGTGCCAGCAGTTTATCGCCGGGGAGGCACTACGAGCAGTACTTC.

This clone occurred a few times. The same CDR3 can be traced to other DNA sequences in this sample. This chain uses TRBV4-3 with TRBJ1-1; no definite D call. The CDR3 runs to 15 residues. The germline V and J ends were trimmed by 0 bases and 1 base, with 9 bases remaining between them. CDR1 LGHNA and CDR2 YSLEER come from the germline V gene. CDR3 nucleotides: TGCGCCAGCAGCCAAGATCCGGGATGGAACACTGAAGCTTTCTTT. Its translation: CASSQDPGWNTEAFF.

This clone was recorded once. The CDR3 reads CASSLALTSVTEAFF. The CDR3 nucleotides read TGTGCCAGCAGCTTAGCGTTGACCTCAGTCACTGAAGCTTTCTTT. The chain recombines TRBV7-2 with TRBJ1-1; D not resolved. The CDR3 runs 15 residues. Germline V gene data show CDR1 as SGHTA and CDR2 as FQGNSA. V was cut by 0 bases and J by 4 bases, with 12 bases left in between. Complete variable domain (other parts from reference TRBV7-2 and TRBJ1-1): GAGVSQSPSNKVTEKGKDVELRCDPISGHTALYWYRQSLGQGLEFLIYFQGNSAPDKSGLPSDRFSAERTGGSVSTLTIQRTQQEDSAVYLCASSLALTSVTEAFFGQGTRLTVV.

The chain has TRBV6-6 and TRBJ2-7; 10 bases are a match to TRBD2. CDR3 length equals 12 residues. Looked up from germline, CDR1 is MNHNY and CDR2 is SVGAGI (reference sequence). The V and J ends lost 7 bases and 3 bases, in that order; junction bases with no gene match: 0. The CDR3: CASKRGGYEQYF. For the CDR3, the DNA is TGTGCCAGCAAGCGGGGGGGCTACGAGCAGTACTTC.